What follows is one T cell receptor (beta chain) and its context. Its antigen is unknown. No base quality information exists; no much larger clone differs at one position. The CDR3 sequence holds 14 residues, the cysteine and phenylalanine included. The DNA shown is the 42-base CDR3, in frame from base 1. Per the germline V gene (reference sequence), MNHEY is the CDR1 and SMNVEV is the CDR2. V and J are trimmed by 6 bases and 1 base, and the gene matches miss 3 bases of the junction. Library generation was performed with the immunoSEQ multiplex PCR assay. A mixture of 60 forward primers for TCR Vbeta segments and 13 reverse primers for TCR Jbeta segments was used in the multiplex PCR. A multiplex PCR assay on genomic DNA amplified the CDR3 region of rearranged TCR beta genes. Amplified TCR beta libraries were sequenced as 87-base-pair reads on the Illumina HiSeq System. In the original analysis: In a later analysis, some 80 million unique TCR beta chains were counted across the 500 to 700 repertoires, and approximately 11 million of these chains were shared by at least two donors. A nearest-neighbor algorithm error-corrected the raw reads and collapsed the reads into unique sequences, merging closely related sequences to remove PCR and sequencing errors. CDR3 sequences were aligned to IMGT reference sequences to assign V, D and J gene segments. For a sequence to be retained, a match of at least six nucleotides to both a V gene segment and a J gene segment was required. A rearrangement was called productive if the CDR3 had no stop codons and remained in frame with V and J, and every other rearrangement was called non-productive. CDR3 was defined according to IMGT convention as the region running from the second conserved V-encoded cysteine to the conserved J-encoded phenylalanine. In an earlier analysis of 550 to 650 of the donors, sequences lacking an unambiguous match to a single V gene segment were excluded. An earlier analysis of fewer than 650 of the donors classified V segments as functional when productive rearrangements were above 56.7% and as segregating when the standard deviation between donors was above 5%. A statistical classification framework was built for diagnosing cytomegalovirus status from the catalog of TCR beta chain sequences. V and J gene assignment, in a later analysis, came from comparing TCR nucleotide sequences with IMGT/GENE-DB human TR gene sequences. Using the TCRdist pipeline, a later analysis assigned CDR3 sequences along with most-parsimonious VDJ recombination scenarios. In a later analysis, each TCR beta chain was defined by its CDR3 amino acid sequence together with its V-gene family, and reads without a unique V-gene family were excluded. To address suspected cross-contamination and a sequencing artifact, a later analysis removed a few hundred highly shared, low-generation-probability nucleotide sequences. For each public chain, a later analysis derived a clonal expansion index from normalized ranks of inferred template counts within each repertoire. In a later analysis, generation probabilities were computed using a VDJ recombination model fitted to out-of-frame rearrangements, and the results were checked against IGoR. In a later analysis, hypergeometric tests were used to score TCR-TCR, TCR-HLA and TCR-CMV co-occurrence, with a repertoire-size bias correction applied to TCR pairs. False discovery rates were estimated in a later analysis by permuting HLA or CMV assignments 20 times. A later analysis grouped co-occurring TCRs with DBSCAN, adding TCRdist sequence similarity when clustering within HLA-allele-positive subsets. Repertoires with fewer than 30,000 or more than 120,000 public chains, plus five repertoires with anomalous nucleotide sharing, were excluded from co-occurrence clustering. The clones in this table, taken by TCRdb from immuneACCESS, are in-frame only. Not every clone is retained; where verified, under half of the shortfall comes from an unresolved V gene, and the cause of the rest is unknown. That table gives V, J and clone size, and the DNA gave D and trimming. The sample table records 150,000 to 200,000 clones; more than 85% of these occur just once. Less than 0.3% of the sample lies in the top ten.

The source of the sample is a study of cytomegalovirus exposure and HLA in healthy donors (dated by TCRdb to 2017 to 2019). As for the study more broadly: An earlier analysis of approximately 550 of the donors reported about 250 Gb of sequence data and some 120 million unique TCR beta sequences from about 200 million T cells. A later analysis re-analyzed previously published TCR beta repertoires from about 600 donors and added high-resolution HLA genotyping to study TCR occurrence patterns. The study used immunosequencing to profile the T cell repertoires of 600 to 850 subjects and linked those repertoires to cytomegalovirus serostatus. In addition to the first cohort of 666 subjects, a separate validation cohort of about 120 different subjects was used. Across around 400 genotyped donors of the cohort, an average of roughly 230,000 unique TCR beta nucleotide sequences per donor were sequenced, and roughly 20% of those sequences were non-productive. Because of strong linkage in the cohort, roughly five DR-DQ haplotypes were treated as single units for association and clustering. A later genetic analysis took genome-wide SNP genotypes for about three fifths of the roughly 670 donors and used that subset as a discovery cohort. Rather than drawing on any new phenotypic data, the later analysis identified candidate immune exposures from TCR beta sequences and the way those sequences occurred across donors. To decide whether each TCR beta V gene segment behaved as functional or pseudogenic, an earlier analysis of some 600 of the donors relied on high-throughput TCR beta sequencing. The number of typed donors differed by locus: 629-630 for A, B, C, DRB1 and DQB1; approximately 520 for DQA1; fewer than 610 for DPA1; and about 450 for DPB1. Of the approximately 400 genotyped donors, over 65% fell in the genetic ancestry cluster associated with self-reported Caucasian donors. Class I and class II HLA loci were covered by the typing at four-digit resolution. All discovery cohort repertoires had been generated using a single sequencing platform. Donor age, sex, ethnicity and CMV serostatus were collected together with the repertoire data. To predict cytomegalovirus infection status, the study combined high-throughput TCR immunosequencing, statistical association of individual TCRs with disease status, and machine learning. An early release that covered about 600 HLA-typed donors contained around 300 gigabases of sequencing data and some 87 million unique TCR sequences. The aim of the study was to test whether cataloging public T cell receptors could identify signatures of past pathogen exposure. Findings and caveats that apply to the study as a whole: A later genetic analysis reported fewer N-insertions in productive TCRs among donors in an Asian-associated ancestry cluster than the roughly 670-donor mean. The authors suggested that the approach could potentially be extended to other disease states and immunological phenotypes. V-gene and J-gene trimming of TCR beta chains was associated with a missense DCLRE1C variant in a later genetic analysis, and the association was replicated in an independent cohort. A further reported finding was that TCR beta sequences accurately predicted the HLA-A and HLA-B alleles for most subjects in the first cohort. Around 16 rarely observed V segments, including chromosome 9 orphons, were excluded from the earlier analysis of almost 600 of the donors because counts were too low. The only immune exposure information available for the cohort was CMV serostatus. The presence/absence analyses assumed that sequencing depth was roughly uniform across donors, and that assumption may not be true. A cluster of highly shared sequence variants was judged likely to be a technical artifact of the sequencing pipeline. Most TCR sequences were seen in very few donors, while some public TCRs were found in many individuals. Most CMV-associated TCR beta chains appeared to be HLA-restricted in a later analysis, and the HLA associations seemed to be driven largely by CMV exposure. In an earlier analysis of approximately 600 of the donors, most TCR beta V segments were observed in productive rearrangements about 90% or about 30% of the time, broadly matching IMGT annotations. In a later analysis, HLA-associated TCR beta chains were found to be more clonally expanded and to have lower generation probabilities than equally common non-associated chains. In vitro tests confirmed that a few of the cytomegalovirus-associated TCR beta chains recognize cytomegalovirus antigens. Some IMGT-functional V segments, including TRBV6-2 and TRBV6-3, could not be distinguished by the 87-base-pair reads and were therefore excluded. Because HLA typing was unavailable for some donors at each locus, only the typed subset was used in association tests. Cytomegalovirus status was reported to be diagnosed by the classifier with high specificity and sensitivity in both the original and validation cohorts. Linkage disequilibrium might explain the correlated functional status among segregating V segments, but an unknown experimental factor could not be ruled out. Assigning TCR associations to individual alleles was difficult when HLA alleles, especially DR and DQ, strongly co-occurred. The cohort was sequenced for TCR beta chains only, and without alpha or paired-chain data the features that could be detected were limited. A later analysis associated around 16,000 TCR beta sequences with specific HLA alleles at a false discovery rate of 0.05. A total of roughly 160 TCR beta chains were listed by the study as associated with cytomegalovirus. According to a later analysis, TCR association rates differed among HLA loci, with DRB1 alleles showing the most associated TCRs and HLA-C alleles showing the fewest. According to a later analysis, parvovirus B19, influenza, CMV and Epstein-Barr virus appeared linked to several top co-occurrence clusters.

The cohort comprised some 700 healthy bone marrow donors. Cohort members were all nominally healthy when sampled, although unrecorded immune exposures were likely present. The donor was CMV seronegative and belonged to the group of 350 or so seronegative cohort members. A peripheral blood sample was provided by each donor, and peripheral blood mononuclear cells were used for TCR beta sequencing. Genomic DNA was extracted from the blood cell samples with the Qiagen DNeasy Blood Extraction Kit. Rearrangement joined TRBV27 to TRBJ1-1; 9 middle bases align to TRBD1. Sequencing used PBMCs. This clonotype originated in a girl less than two years old in good health and CMV-seronegative. The CDR3 has the sequence CASRTGGRNTEAFF. The nucleotide sequence reads TGTGCCAGCAGGACAGGGGGAAGGAACACTGAAGCTTTCTTT.